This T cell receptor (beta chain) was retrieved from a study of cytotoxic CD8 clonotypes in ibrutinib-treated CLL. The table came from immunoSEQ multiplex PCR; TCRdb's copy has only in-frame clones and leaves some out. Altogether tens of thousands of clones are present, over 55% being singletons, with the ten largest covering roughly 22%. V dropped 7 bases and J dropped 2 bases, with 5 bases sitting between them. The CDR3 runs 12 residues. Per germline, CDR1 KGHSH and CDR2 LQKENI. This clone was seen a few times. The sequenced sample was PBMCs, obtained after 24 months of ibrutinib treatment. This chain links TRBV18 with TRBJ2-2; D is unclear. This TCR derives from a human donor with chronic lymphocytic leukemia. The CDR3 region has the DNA TGTGCCAGCTTCAAAAACACCGGGGAGCTGTTTTTT. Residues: CASFKNTGELFF.